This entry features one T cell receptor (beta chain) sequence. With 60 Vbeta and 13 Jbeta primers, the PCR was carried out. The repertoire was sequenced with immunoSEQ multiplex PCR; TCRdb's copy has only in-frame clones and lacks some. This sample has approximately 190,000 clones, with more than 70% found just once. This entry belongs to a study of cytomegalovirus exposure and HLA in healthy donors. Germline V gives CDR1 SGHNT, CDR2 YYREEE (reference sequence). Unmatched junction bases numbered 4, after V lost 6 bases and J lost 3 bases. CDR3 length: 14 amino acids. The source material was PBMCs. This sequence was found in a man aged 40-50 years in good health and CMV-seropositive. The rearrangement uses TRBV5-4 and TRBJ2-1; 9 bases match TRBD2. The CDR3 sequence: CASTQAGGYNEQFF. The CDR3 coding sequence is TGTGCCAGCACCCAAGCGGGAGGCTACAATGAGCAGTTCTTC.